The clone carrying this T cell receptor beta chain was detected ten times or more. Its antigen is not identified. Each CDR3 protein gets one entry after TCRdb re-called the 5' RACE reads with MiXCR. The table includes fewer than 350,000 distinct CDR3 sequences, approximately 4.3% detected once. This entry is derived from a study of T cells after yellow fever vaccination. Broader study findings: Boosting was followed by the reappearance of most primary-vaccination clones (roughly 95% CD4, roughly 90% CD8). FACS-sorted repertoires could harbor abundant contaminating bulk-population clonotypes. Among all clonotypes, a small share was observed in both CD4 and CD8 compartments.

This CDR3 is built from 15 residues. The germline CDR1 and CDR2 sequences are LGHNA and YSLEER. The V gene end was trimmed by 0 bases and the J gene end by 6 bases; junction bases not matched to a gene: 3. The source of this sequence is a man aged 18 to 35 who received the YFV17D yellow fever vaccine. This chain connects TRBV4-3 to TRBJ1-5; 9 nucleotides line up with TRBD1. The sequenced sample was PBMCs, obtained 15 days after the yellow fever booster vaccination. The CDR3 DNA is TGCGCCAGCAGCCAAGAAACAGGGGGCAGTCAGCCCCAGCATTTT. Its protein product is CASSQETGGSQPQHF.